The 17 T cell receptor beta chains listed next were all sequenced from one sample in a study of T cells in women clearing cervical HPV infection. Sequencing used immunoSEQ multiplex PCR; TCRdb keeps in-frame clones, though not all of them. The sample table includes fewer than 35,000 clones. Input material: blood buffy coat. The receptors originated from a woman between 18 and 75 years old with a cervical HPV16 infection that either progressed to CIN3+ or cleared (not recorded which).

With regard to this clone: Its ends do not fully match the called genes, so a read error is possible. CDR3 DNA, as far as it was read: TGCGCCAGCAGCCAGTACGGGGCTGGAAACACC. Amino acid sequence: CASSQYGAGNT. The CDR3 as a whole reads CASSQYGAGNTIYF. This chain uses TRBV4-2 with TRBJ1-3; D is ambiguous. With the read ending 3 residues before the CDR3 end, the germline J gene is used to fill in that end. This CDR3 comprises 14 residues. CDR1 is LGHNA and CDR2 is YNFKEQ in the germline V gene.

With regard to this clone: The read falls 3 residues short of the CDR3 end, and the missing part is taken from the germline J gene. This chain uses TRBV30 with TRBJ1-4; D uncertain. The CDR3 has 15 residues. V shed 1 base and J shed 0 bases, with 9 bases lying between them. Germline V gene data show CDR1 as GTSNPN and CDR2 as SVGIG (reference sequence). Incomplete CDR3 DNA: TGTGCCTGGAGTGCATCTATGGCAACTAATGAAAAA. The encoded protein is CAWSASMATNEK. The full CDR3 protein reads CAWSASMATNEKLFF.

As for this clone: Read coverage stops 3 residues before the CDR3 terminus; the germline J gene supplies the remainder. The rearrangement uses TRBV20-1 and TRBJ2-7; D might be TRBD1 (7 bases). The V end lost 3 bases, the J end lost 0 bases, and 12 bases lay between the germline ends. The CDR3 spans 14 residues. Per the germline V gene, CDR1 is DFQATT and CDR2 is SNEGSKA (reference sequence). CDR3 residues: CSARGGQHSYEQYF. The covered CDR3 bases are TGCAGTGCTAGGGGGGGACAGCACTCCTACGAG.

On this clone itself: The CDR3 extends 3 residues past the end of the read, so its final part is completed from the germline J gene. The chain has TRBV18 and TRBJ1-6; no clear D gene. CDR3 length: 14 residues. Trimming removed 5 bases at V and 5 bases at J, with 10 bases between. The germline V gene encodes CDR1 KGHSH and CDR2 LQKENI. This CDR3 reads CASSSGSDNSPLHF. The CDR3 DNA, read in part, is TGTGCCAGCTCAAGCGGGTCCGATAATTCACCC. The full variable domain, rest sourced from reference TRBV18 and TRBJ1-6, is NAGVMQNPRHLVRRRGQEARLRCSPMKGHSHVYWYRQLPEEGLKFMVYLQKENIIDESGMPKERFSAEFPKEGPSILRIQQVVRGDSAAYFCASSSGSDNSPLHFGNGTRLTVT.

Comment on this clone: The read ends 3 residues before the CDR3 terminus; that terminus is restored from the germline J gene. The chain uses TRBV2 and TRBJ2-3, with a weak D call TRBD2 (6 bases). The germline gives CDR1 SNHLY, CDR2 FYNNEI. Trimming shortened V by 6 bases and J by 1 base, and 11 bases separated the two germline ends. This CDR3 contains 14 residues. This chain's CDR3 is CASRPWRGTDTQYF. The part of the CDR3 DNA that was read is TGTGCCAGCAGACCCTGGAGGGGCACAGATACG.

Concerning this clone: Sequencing ends 3 residues short of the CDR3 end; the germline J gene provides the rest. The chain joins TRBV7-2 to TRBJ2-5; D unresolved. CDR1 SGHTA and CDR2 FQGNSA come from the germline V gene. This CDR3 has 12 amino acids. The V and J ends lost 5 bases and 7 bases respectively, with 11 bases between them. CDR3 DNA, as far as it was read: TGTGCCAGCAGCCATAGCTTTGGGACC. This encodes CASSHSFGT. The whole CDR3 protein is CASSHSFGTQYF.

With regard to this clone: The read ends 3 residues before the CDR3 terminus; that terminus is restored from the germline J gene. The chain carries TRBV28 and TRBJ2-3; 12 positions agree with TRBD2. V lost 4 bases, J lost 6 bases, and 5 bases stayed unmatched. The CDR3 totals 15 residues. CDR1 MDHEN and CDR2 SYDVKM come from the germline V gene. CDR3 amino acids: CASSSLAGGPDTQYF. CDR3 DNA, as far as it was read: TGTGCCAGCAGTTCGCTAGCGGGAGGGCCGGATACG.

Notes on this clone: Sequencing ends 3 residues short of the CDR3 end; the germline J gene provides the rest. V and J are TRBV19 and TRBJ1-4, with 7 nucleotides matching TRBD1. The CDR3 covers 17 residues. Germline CDR1 LNHDA, CDR2 SQIVND (reference sequence). This CDR3 is CASSTWTGGSYNSPLFF. Incomplete CDR3 DNA: TGTGCCAGTAGTACGTGGACAGGAGGCTCCTATAATTCACCA.

A word on this clone: The DNA ends 3 residues before the CDR3 does, and the rest of the CDR3 is filled in from the germline J gene. The V call is TRBV7-9, the J call TRBJ1-2; unclear D gene. Germline CDR1 reads SEHNR; CDR2 reads FQNEAQ (reference sequence). This CDR3 region has 11 residues. CDR3 bases read: TGTGCCAGCAGCATGTCGGTTGAC. Translated, it gives CASSMSVD. The complete CDR3 protein is CASSMSVDYTF.

On this clone itself: The read ends 3 residues early relative to the CDR3; the germline J gene fills the gap. The chain uses TRBV5-1 and TRBJ2-5; weak D call: TRBD1 (6 bases). Germline V gives CDR1 SGHRS, CDR2 YFSETQ. The CDR3 is made up of 14 amino acids. V lost 2 bases, J lost 5 bases, and 13 bases lay in between. The CDR3 loop reads CASSLQGSGETQYF. The CDR3 DNA, read in part, is TGCGCCAGCAGCTTACAGGGATCGGGGGAGACC.

A remark on this clone: The read falls 3 residues short of the CDR3 end, and the missing part is taken from the germline J gene. The genes are TRBV30 and TRBJ2-2, with 8 bases fitting TRBD1. The V and J ends lost 5 bases and 6 bases, in that order; junction bases with no gene match: 2. This CDR3 is built from 12 residues. CDR1 and CDR2 (germline): GTSNPN, SVGIG (reference sequence). CDR3: CAWDRGAGELFF. The sequenced part of the CDR3 DNA is TGTGCCTGGGACAGGGGCGCCGGGGAG.

Of note for this clone: Read sequence stops 3 residues before the CDR3 end, and the germline J gene provides the missing end. This chain links TRBV12-3 or TRBV12-4 with TRBJ1-4; D unresolved. This CDR3 has 14 amino acids. V lost 3 bases and J 7 bases, leaving 12 bases between the germline ends. This chain's CDR3 is CASSFEAVFEKLFF. The part of the CDR3 DNA that was read is TGTGCCAGCAGTTTTGAAGCCGTGTTTGAAAAA.

On this clone itself: The observed sequence ends 3 residues before the CDR3 terminus, with the missing tail filled in from the germline J gene. V gene TRBV11-2 combines with J gene TRBJ2-7, with 10 bases matching TRBD2. Per the germline V gene, CDR1 is SGHAT and CDR2 is FQNNGV. The J segment lost 2 bases and the V segment lost 4 bases, leaving 5 bases of the junction unmatched. The length of the CDR3 is 15 residues. CDR3 residues: CASSSTSGVTYEQYF. The sequenced part of the CDR3 DNA is TGTGCCAGCAGCTCCACTAGCGGGGTGACCTACGAG.

As for this clone: The sequenced fragment ends 3 residues before the CDR3 boundary, so the rest is inferred from the germline J gene. The chain combines TRBV6-2 or TRBV6-3 with TRBJ1-1; no definite D call. CDR1 is MNHEY and CDR2 is SVGEGT in the germline V gene. With 2 bases removed from V and 1 base from J, the gap between germline ends came to 8 bases. This CDR3 is built from 14 residues. CDR3 DNA (partial): TGTGCCAGCAGTTACGGGCCAGGGAACACTGAA. This codes for CASSYGPGNTE. The full CDR3 protein reads CASSYGPGNTEAFF.

As to this clone: Sequencing ends 3 residues short of the CDR3 end; the germline J gene provides the rest. V usage is TRBV15 and J usage is TRBJ2-1; 7 bases are a match to TRBD2. CDR1 is LNHNV, CDR2 YYDKDF, per germline (reference sequence). This CDR3 is built from 14 residues. Trimming cost V 1 base and J 6 bases; bases outside gene matches: 3. CDR3 DNA (partial): TGTGCCACCAGCAGAGCCCAGCGGGGCAATGAG. This gives the protein CATSRAQRGNE. The CDR3 as a whole reads CATSRAQRGNEQFF.

Regarding this clone: The read halts 3 residues ahead of the CDR3 end, with the missing end drawn from the germline J gene. V gene TRBV7-9 combines with J gene TRBJ2-3; D gene uncertain. This CDR3 has 14 residues. Germline CDR1 reads SEHNR; CDR2 reads FQNEAQ (reference sequence). CDR3 residues: CASSFSPAQETQYF. Partial CDR3 DNA: TGTGCCAGCAGCTTTTCGCCAGCGCAAGAGACG.

Points on this clone: The read terminates 3 residues ahead of where the CDR3 ends, so the germline J gene completes it. V usage is TRBV5-1 and J usage is TRBJ1-1; D possibly corresponds to TRBD1 (6 bases). CDR1 and CDR2 (germline): SGHRS, YFSETQ. The CDR3 has 15 residues. Trimming took 4 bases from V and 4 from J, leaving 17 bases between them. The CDR3 DNA, read in part, is TGCGCCAGCAGCATGATAACAGGGTATTCCACTGAA. This codes for CASSMITGYSTE. The full CDR3 protein reads CASSMITGYSTEAFF.